This TCR beta chain was observed in a study of radiotherapy plus CTLA-4 blockade in lung cancer. The CDR3 sequence is 14 residues long. V lost 7 bases and J lost 2, with 12 bases in between. Germline V CDR1 and CDR2: LNHDA, SQIVND (reference sequence). Worth noting for this clone: Its matching antigen is unknown.

Only in-frame clones appear in the TCRdb table, and some are missing; sequencing was by immunoSEQ multiplex PCR. The sample records about 57,000 clones, over 75% being singletons. Notes on the study in general: TCR clones originating in tumors grew in number in blood after radiotherapy plus ipilimumab.

The TCR comes from a human donor with non-small cell lung cancer who had a complete response to radiotherapy plus ipilimumab. The starting material was peripheral blood, obtained from a patient treated with radiotherapy plus ipilimumab. This chain uses TRBV19 with TRBJ1-3; D possibly corresponds to TRBD1 (6 bases). Here the CDR3 DNA reads TGTGCCAGTATCCCCAGGGGACCTGGAAACACCATATATTTT. Protein product: CASIPRGPGNTIYF.